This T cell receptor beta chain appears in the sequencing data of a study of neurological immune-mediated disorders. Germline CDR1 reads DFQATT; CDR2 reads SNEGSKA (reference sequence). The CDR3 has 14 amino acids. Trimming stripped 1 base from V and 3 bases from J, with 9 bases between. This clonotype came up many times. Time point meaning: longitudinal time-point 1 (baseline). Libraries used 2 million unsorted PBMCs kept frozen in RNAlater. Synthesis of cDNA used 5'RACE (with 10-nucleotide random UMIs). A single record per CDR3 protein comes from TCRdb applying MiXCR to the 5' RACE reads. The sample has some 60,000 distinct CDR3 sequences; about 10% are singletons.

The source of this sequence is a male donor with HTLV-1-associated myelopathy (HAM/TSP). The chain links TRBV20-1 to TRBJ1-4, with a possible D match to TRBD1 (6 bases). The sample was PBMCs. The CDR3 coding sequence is TGCAGTGCTAGAGGGGGGGCGGCTAATGAAAAACTGTTTTTT. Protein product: CSARGGAANEKLFF.